The present TCR beta chain was sequenced within a study of neurological immune-mediated disorders. This clonotype was recorded many times. Its antigen is not identified. TCRdb fed the 5' RACE reads into MiXCR, producing one record per CDR3 protein. The sample has tens of thousands of distinct CDR3 sequences; roughly 11% are singletons. The germline V gene encodes CDR1 MNHEY and CDR2 SVGAGI. This CDR3 comprises 14 residues. V was clipped by 5 bases and J by 4 bases; unmatched bases: 4. Overall study results and limits: TCR-beta repertoires seemed private in all groups, with no expanded CDR3 amino acid sequences shared.

For the sorted libraries, over 950,000 CD4+ or CD8+ T cells were used. This receptor was obtained from a woman in her thirties with HTLV-1-associated myelopathy (HAM/TSP). The sequenced sample was CD4+ T cells from blood. J is TRBJ2-3 and V is TRBV6-5; 9 positions match TRBD2. The chain's CDR3 is CASSGTSTADTQYF. The CDR3 nucleotides read TGTGCCAGCAGTGGGACTAGCACGGCAGATACGCAGTATTTT.